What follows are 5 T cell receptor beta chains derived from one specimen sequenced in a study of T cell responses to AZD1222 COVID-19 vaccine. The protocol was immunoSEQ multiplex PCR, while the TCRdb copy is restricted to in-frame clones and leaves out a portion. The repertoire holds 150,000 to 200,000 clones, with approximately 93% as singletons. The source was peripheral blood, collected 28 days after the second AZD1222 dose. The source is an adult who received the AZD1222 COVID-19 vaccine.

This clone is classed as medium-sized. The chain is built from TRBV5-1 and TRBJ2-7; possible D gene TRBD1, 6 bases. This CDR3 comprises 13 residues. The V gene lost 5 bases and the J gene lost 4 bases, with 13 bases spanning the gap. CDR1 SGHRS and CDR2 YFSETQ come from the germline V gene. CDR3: CASSWDKIYEQYF. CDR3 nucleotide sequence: TGCGCCAGCAGTTGGGACAAGATTTACGAGCAGTACTTC.

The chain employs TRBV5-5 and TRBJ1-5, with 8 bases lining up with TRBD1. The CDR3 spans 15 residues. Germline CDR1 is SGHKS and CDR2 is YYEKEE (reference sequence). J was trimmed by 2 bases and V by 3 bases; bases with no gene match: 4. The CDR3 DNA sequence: TGTGCCAGCAGCTCACAGGGGGGTGGCAATCAGCCCCAGCATTTT. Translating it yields CASSSQGGGNQPQHF.

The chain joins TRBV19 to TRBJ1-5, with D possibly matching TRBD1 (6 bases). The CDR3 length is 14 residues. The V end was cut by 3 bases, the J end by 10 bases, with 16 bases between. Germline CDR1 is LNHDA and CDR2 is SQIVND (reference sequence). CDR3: CASSIGGGRPPQHF. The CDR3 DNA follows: TGTGCCAGTAGTATCGGCGGGGGCCGCCCCCCCCAGCATTTT.

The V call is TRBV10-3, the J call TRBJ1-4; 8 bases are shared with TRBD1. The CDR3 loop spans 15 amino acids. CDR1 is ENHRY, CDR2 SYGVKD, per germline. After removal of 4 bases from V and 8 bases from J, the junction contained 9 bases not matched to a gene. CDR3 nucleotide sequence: TGTGCCATCAGTGTAGGCAATGGACAGGGCGAAAAACTGTTTTTT. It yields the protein CAISVGNGQGEKLFF.

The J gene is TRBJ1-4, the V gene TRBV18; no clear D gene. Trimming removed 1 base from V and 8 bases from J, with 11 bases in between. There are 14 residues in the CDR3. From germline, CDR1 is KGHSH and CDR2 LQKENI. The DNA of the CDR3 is TGTGCCAGCTCACCACGAGGCCACGAGGAAAAACTGTTTTTT. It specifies CASSPRGHEEKLFF.